The source of this TCR beta chain is a study of blood T cell repertoires in COVID-19. On the study more broadly: COVID-19 samples from acute and convalescent phases originated in the United States, Italy and Spain.

Per the original data handling: Scientists estimated how many nucleated cells there were by amplifying reference gene primers. Sequencing was performed with immunoSEQ multiplex PCR; in TCRdb, only in-frame clones are kept and a portion is missing. Clone size and V and J calls were adopted from that table, with D and trimming inferred from the DNA. The data contain roughly 200,000 clones, almost 90% of them singletons. Trimming took off 1 base at V and 3 bases at J, with 13 bases between the two ends. The CDR3 sequence is 15 residues long. Germline loops: CDR1 LGHNA, CDR2 YSLEER. The origin of this receptor is a man younger than 35 with active or convalescent COVID-19. The chain carries TRBV4-3 and TRBJ2-7; D perhaps matches TRBD2 (6 bases). Material: peripheral blood. CDR3 sequence: CASSQALSGGYEQYF. In DNA, the CDR3 is TGCGCCAGCAGCCAAGCCCTTAGCGGAGGCTACGAGCAGTACTTC.